The rows below give T cell receptor beta chains drawn from one sample of a study of blood T cell repertoires in COVID-19. Sequencing was performed with immunoSEQ multiplex PCR; in TCRdb, only in-frame clones are kept and a portion is missing. The table includes a few hundred thousand clones, roughly 87% detected once. Source material: PBMCs or T cells enriched from blood (not recorded which). These receptors were taken from a man aged 18 to 30 who had recovered from COVID-19. Each CDR3 is given with its conserved first and last residue. D genes are given only for firm matches. The size of a clone is reported for some rows only, either as once, few or many, or as a class for expanded clones.

CASSFFTSTDTQYF TGTGCCAGCAGTTTCTTTACTAGCACAGATACGCAGTATTTT 14 NA NA TRBJ2-3 TRBV27
CASSLSLAGAGELFF TGCGCCAGCAGCTTATCACTAGCGGGAGCCGGGGAGCTGTTTTTT 15 NA TRBD2 TRBJ2-2 TRBV5-1
CASSLIGQGGSPLHF TGCGCCAGCAGCTTGATAGGGCAGGGTGGCTCACCCCTCCACTTT 15 few NA TRBJ1-6 TRBV5-1
CASSLTGQPQHF TGTGCCAGCAGTTTAACCGGTCAGCCCCAGCATTTT 12 NA NA TRBJ1-5 TRBV28
CASSSPGLVTGGQPQHF TGTGCCAGCAGTTCGCCGGGTTTAGTAACCGGGGGTCAGCCCCAGCATTTT 17 NA NA TRBJ1-5 TRBV28
CASSSGQGMTPLHF TGTGCCAGCAGTTCGGGACAGGGTATGACACCCCTCCACTTT 14 NA TRBD1 TRBJ1-6 TRBV6-5
CASSFGLNQPQHF TGTGCCAGCAGTTTTGGTCTAAATCAGCCCCAGCATTTT 13 once NA TRBJ1-5 TRBV27
CASSEARTSGGASRDTQYF TGTGCCAGCAGTGAAGCGAGGACTAGCGGGGGGGCTTCACGGGATACGCAGTATTTT 19 NA TRBD2 TRBJ2-3 TRBV6-1
CASGLGEGEQYF TGTGCTAGTGGTTTAGGGGAAGGCGAGCAGTACTTC 12 NA NA TRBJ2-7 TRBV12-5
CASSVGQGGSPLHF TGTGCCAGCAGCGTAGGCCAGGGTGGATCACCCCTCCACTTT 14 once NA TRBJ1-6 TRBV9
CASSQEPTGGTEAFF TGCGCCAGCAGCCAGGAGCCGACAGGGGGCACTGAAGCTTTCTTT 15 NA TRBD1 TRBJ1-1 TRBV4-1
CASSQTRKEAFF TGTGCCAGCAGCCAGACACGGAAGGAAGCTTTCTTT 12 NA NA TRBJ1-1 TRBV12-3/TRBV12-4
CASSEAGDTYGYTF TGTGCCAGCAGTGAAGCGGGGGACACCTATGGCTACACCTTC 14 NA NA TRBJ1-2 TRBV2
CASSSPAGGIETQYF TGTGCCAGCAGTTCCCCCGCAGGGGGTATTGAGACCCAGTACTTC 15 NA TRBD1 TRBJ2-5 TRBV28
CASSAWTGQETQYF TGTGCCAGCAGCGCTTGGACAGGTCAAGAGACCCAGTACTTC 14 NA TRBD1 TRBJ2-5 TRBV9
CASSALTSNWETQYF TGTGCCAGCAGTGCCTTGACTAGCAACTGGGAGACCCAGTACTTC 15 NA TRBD2 TRBJ2-5 TRBV27